This is a list of T cell receptor beta chains from one sample in a study of cytomegalovirus exposure and HLA in healthy donors. Profiling relied on immunoSEQ multiplex PCR, and the TCRdb table lists in-frame clones only, not all of them. The sample yields 85,000 to 90,000 clones, roughly 96% seen once. Sequencing was done on a sample of PBMCs. These TCRs come from a man between 18 and 29 years old in good health and CMV-seronegative. CDR3s include the opening cysteine and the closing phenylalanine or tryptophan. Fields, in order: V gene, D gene, clone size, J gene, CDR3 DNA, CDR3 protein. The D gene is left open where the match is weak. Only some rows state a clone size, as once, few, many or a class for expanded clones.

TRBV28	TRBD1	.	TRBJ1-5	TGTGCCAGCAGTTACCCGGACAGGGCAGTAAGTCAGCCCCAGCATTTT	CASSYPDRAVSQPQHF
TRBV5-1	.	.	TRBJ2-7	TGCGCCAGCAGCCAGTCAAGCGGAACCTACGAGCAGTACTTC	CASSQSSGTYEQYF
TRBV5-1	TRBD2	.	TRBJ2-5	TGCGCCAGCACTGGACTAGCGGGGGCTCAAGAGACCCAGTACTTC	CASTGLAGAQETQYF
TRBV4-1	.	.	TRBJ2-1	TGCGCCAGCAGCTCGATTGGCAGGGCGACCTACAATGAGCAGTTCTTC	CASSSIGRATYNEQFF
TRBV9	.	.	TRBJ2-2	TGTGCCAGCAGCGTAGCAGCGAACACCGGGGAGCTGTTTTTT	CASSVAANTGELFF
TRBV30	TRBD1	.	TRBJ1-5	TGTGCCTGGAGTGTATCAGGGGGCGCCTCGGGGCCCCAGCATTTT	CAWSVSGGASGPQHF
TRBV19	.	.	TRBJ2-7	TGTGCCAGTAGTCCACAGGGGGGGGCCTACGAGCAGTACTTC	CASSPQGGAYEQYF
TRBV12-5	TRBD1	.	TRBJ1-5	TGTGCTAGTGGTTTAACCCCCGGGACAGAAAGGAGCAATCAGCCCCAGCATTTT	CASGLTPGTERSNQPQHF
TRBV9	.	.	TRBJ1-1	TGTGCCAGCAGCGTAGTGGGAGGGGCTCAGAACACTGAAGCTTTCTTT	CASSVVGGAQNTEAFF
TRBV11-3	TRBD2	.	TRBJ2-2	TGTGCCAGCAGCTTAGTCAGCGGGAGAGGCACCGGGGAGCTGTTTTTT	CASSLVSGRGTGELFF
TRBV27	.	once	TRBJ2-2	TGTGCCAGCAGTTTACAAAGAGACACCGGGGAGCTGTTTTTT	CASSLQRDTGELFF
TRBV6-1	.	.	TRBJ2-3	TGTGCCAGCAGTGGGTCCAGGGGGGGCACAGATACGCAGTATTTT	CASSGSRGGTDTQYF
TRBV28	.	.	TRBJ2-5	TGTGCCAGCAGTTTAGGTGGAGGTACTCAAGAGACCCAGTACTTC	CASSLGGGTQETQYF
TRBV29-1	.	.	TRBJ2-7	TGCAGCGTTGAAGAAATTCGAGGGAGCTCCTACGAGCAGTACTTC	CSVEEIRGSSYEQYF
TRBV29-1	.	.	TRBJ1-2	TGCAGCGTTGAAGAGGTGGGGCAGGGAAGTTTGGGCTATGGCTACACCTTC	CSVEEVGQGSLGYGYTF
TRBV29-1	.	once	TRBJ2-4	TGCAGCGTCGACTACGGAGACATTCAGTACTTC	CSVDYGDIQYF
TRBV6-1	.	.	TRBJ1-2	TGTGCCAGCAGTCCGACAATTGGCTACACCTTC	CASSPTIGYTF
TRBV6-5	.	.	TRBJ1-2	TGTGCCAGCCAGGGGCTAGGGGCCGGCGGCTACACCTTC	CASQGLGAGGYTF
TRBV29-1	.	.	TRBJ2-1	TGCAGCGTTGAACTTTCTAGGACTGTATACAATGAGCAGTTCTTC	CSVELSRTVYNEQFF
TRBV7-3	TRBD1	.	TRBJ1-1	TGTGCCAGCAGTCAGGGGGAGAACACTGAAGCTTTCTTT	CASSQGENTEAFF
TRBV19	.	.	TRBJ1-2	TGTGCCAGTAGTATATTTGGGTCGGGAATCTCCTATGGCTACACCTTC	CASSIFGSGISYGYTF
TRBV10-1	.	.	TRBJ2-5	TGCGCCAGCAGTGAGCCTACACAGGAGCGGGCGGATTCGGGAAAAGAGACCCAGTACTTC	CASSEPTQERADSGKETQYF
TRBV9	TRBD1	once	TRBJ2-5	TGTGCCAGCAGCCCCGCCGGGACAGGGTACCAAGAGACCCAGTACTTC	CASSPAGTGYQETQYF
TRBV5-1	.	.	TRBJ1-1	TGCGCCAGCGGGTTGGCGAGGGGGGAAGCTTTCTTT	CASGLARGEAFF
TRBV28	TRBD2	.	TRBJ2-1	TGTGCCAGCAGATCGGGAGGGCCTGGGGTTGAGCAGTTCTTC	CASRSGGPGVEQFF
TRBV19	TRBD1	.	TRBJ1-1	TGTGCCACTATCAACAGGGGGCAATGGGACACTGAAGCTTTCTTT	CATINRGQWDTEAFF
TRBV11-2	.	.	TRBJ2-5	TGTGCCAGCAGCTTATCGGGCAGGGTCGGAGAGACCCAGTACTTC	CASSLSGRVGETQYF
TRBV2	.	.	TRBJ2-5	TGTGCCAGCATCAACCCAGGGTGGCGGCAGCCCCAAGAGACCCAGTACTTC	CASINPGWRQPQETQYF
TRBV5-1	.	.	TRBJ2-1	TGCGCCAGCAGCTGGGGCGGAGACTACAATGAGCAGTTCTTC	CASSWGGDYNEQFF
TRBV10-1	TRBD2	once	TRBJ2-1	TGCGCCAGCGGAAACCCCGGGGGGAGGAATGAGCAGTTCTTC	CASGNPGGRNEQFF
TRBV29-1	.	.	TRBJ1-1	TGCAGCGGCAGGGTGGACACTGAAGCTTTCTTT	CSGRVDTEAFF